These 28 T cell receptor beta chains were all obtained from the same sample, sequenced in a study of response to subunit inactivated influenza vaccine. TCRdb re-analysed the RT-PCR reads in MiXCR, keeping a single row per CDR3 protein. The sample lists hundreds of thousands of distinct CDR3 sequences, approximately 14% seen once, with 7.5% to 8% in the top ten. Material: PBMCs from blood, obtained around 14 days before vaccination. The receptors here all came from a man aged 50 to 60 who received an inactivated influenza vaccine.

This clonotype was picked up a small number of times. This chain uses TRBV12-2 with TRBJ1-1. TRBV12-2 is deemed a pseudogene. The length of the CDR3 is 22 residues. The CDR3 nucleotides read TGTGCAAGTCGCTTACCGCGGACATTTTCGGCCCTCAGCCCCATAATGAACACTGAAGCTTTCTTT. This sequence encodes CASRLPRTFSALSPIMNTEAFF.

The V gene is TRBV21-1, the J gene TRBJ2-2; the table assigns TRBD1, which was not confirmed against the DNA. TRBV21-1 is described as a pseudogene. CDR3 length: 12 amino acids. The CDR3 sequence: CASSKAQGRMFF. CDR3 bases: TGTGCCAGCAGCAAAGCCCAGGGTAGGATGTTTTTT.

This chain connects TRBV20-1 to TRBJ2-3, with no clear D. Germline CDR1 and CDR2: DFQATT and SNEGSKA (reference sequence). CDR3 length: 12 amino acids. Trimming took 5 bases from V and 2 from J, leaving 8 bases between them. This CDR3 is CSAAIVTDTQYF. The CDR3, as DNA: TGCAGTGCTGCCATAGTCACAGATACGCAGTATTTT.

This clonotype was seen a few times. CDR3: CASSPRSGTNTGELFF. DNA for the CDR3: TGTGCCAGCAGTCCTCGATCGGGAACGAACACCGGGGAGCTGTTTTTT. The rearrangement joins TRBV6-5 to TRBJ2-2; tentative D call: TRBD2 (5 bases). The CDR3 sequence is 16 residues long. Trimming removed 5 bases from V and 0 bases from J, with 13 bases in between. CDR1 is MNHEY, CDR2 SVGAGI, per germline.

This clonotype was counted a single time. The V and J genes are TRBV30 and TRBJ2-7; D is perhaps TRBD1 (6 bases). With 4 bases removed from V and 2 bases from J, the gap between germline ends came to 18 bases. CDR1 is GTSNPN, CDR2 SVGIG, per germline (reference sequence). The CDR3 loop spans 15 amino acids. The CDR3 reads CAWKGNRADTYEQYF. The CDR3 DNA reads as TGTGCCTGGAAGGGGAACAGGGCGGATACCTACGAGCAGTACTTC.

This clonotype was counted at least ten times. The genes are TRBV29-1 and TRBJ2-3; 10 bases are a match to TRBD2. The CDR3 runs to 13 residues. Germline V gene sequence: CDR1 SQVTM, CDR2 ANQGSEA. V gave up 0 bases and J gave up 8 bases; unmatched junction bases: 2. The DNA for the CDR3 is TGCAGCGTTGAAGATCAGCGGGGGGGTACGCAGTATTTT. Translated: CSVEDQRGGTQYF.

This clonotype occurred many times. An end of the junction does not agree with germline; a read error may underlie this. The gene calls are TRBV5-1 and TRBJ2-1, with D maybe TRBD2 (6 bases). Germline V gene lookup returns CDR1 SGHRS and CDR2 YFSETQ. CDR3 length equals 13 residues. As DNA, the CDR3 is TGTGCCAGCAGTTTAGGAGGGCCCAATGAGCAGTTCTTC. This translates into CASSLGGPNEQFF.

In this sample, this clonotype turned up a few times. This sequence joins TRBV6-5 and TRBJ2-3, with 7 bases fitting TRBD2. Losses at the gene ends were 2 bases for V and 6 bases for J; bases not matched to a gene: 14. Germline CDR1 reads MNHEY; CDR2 reads SVGAGI. The CDR3 sequence is 17 residues long. For the CDR3, the DNA is TGTGCCAGCAGTTACCGTCTGCTGGCTGGGGAGGGGGATACGCAGTATTTT. As protein: CASSYRLLAGEGDTQYF.

This clonotype has only a few counts. The V call is TRBV11-2, the J call TRBJ2-3; the D call may be TRBD1 or TRBD2 (6 bases each). V lost 3 bases and J lost 2, with 15 bases in between. Germline V gene lookup returns CDR1 SGHAT and CDR2 FQNNGV. This CDR3 region has 16 residues. For the CDR3, the DNA is TGTGCCAGCAGCTTGCTCCCGGGGGCCCTCACAGATACGCAGTATTTT. It translates to CASSLLPGALTDTQYF.

This chain uses TRBV5-6 with TRBJ2-7, with TRBD2 identical over 7 bases. After removal of 2 bases from V and 3 bases from J, the junction contained 5 bases not matched to a gene. Germline V gene sequence: CDR1 SGHDT, CDR2 YYEEEE. This CDR3 has 14 amino acids. CDR3 nucleotides: TGTGCCAGCAGCTTCGGGGGAGGGCTCTACGAGCAGTACTTC. It encodes CASSFGGGLYEQYF.

This clonotype was seen more than once but under ten times. This chain links TRBV11-2 with TRBJ2-2; TRBD1 aligns across 7 bases. In germline, CDR1 is SGHAT, CDR2 FQNNGV. V was pared by 2 bases and J by 6 bases, with 6 bases of the junction left unmatched. The CDR3 has 15 residues. In DNA form, the CDR3 reads TGTGCCAGCAGCTTATCCACAGGGGTTGCCGGGGAGCTGTTTTTT. Translation: CASSLSTGVAGELFF.

The chain recombines TRBV3-1 with TRBJ1-1; the D gene is possibly TRBD1 (5 bases). V shed 1 base and J shed 6 bases, with 6 bases lying between them. CDR3 length equals 12 residues. The germline gives CDR1 LGHDT, CDR2 YNNKEL (reference sequence). CDR3 sequence: CASSQGRAEAFF. The CDR3 coding sequence is TGTGCCAGCAGCCAAGGCAGGGCTGAAGCTTTCTTT.

In this sample, this clonotype turned up many times. This chain links TRBV29-1 with TRBJ2-3, with D possibly being TRBD1 or TRBD2 (5 bases each). Trimming removed 3 bases from V and 2 bases from J, with 12 bases in between. The CDR3 runs to 14 residues. Germline CDR1 and CDR2: SQVTM and ANQGSEA. The CDR3 DNA is TGCAGCGTTGACGGGACGGAACACACAGATACGCAGTATTTT. Residues: CSVDGTEHTDTQYF.

In this sample, this clonotype turned up many times. V and J are TRBV10-3 and TRBJ2-1, with TRBD2 matching over 13 bases. CDR3 length: 15 amino acids. V was pared by 7 bases and J by 7 bases, with 7 bases of the junction left unmatched. Germline V CDR1 and CDR2: ENHRY, SYGVKD. CDR3 residues: CAITPGLAGANEQFF. CDR3 coding DNA: TGTGCCATCACCCCTGGACTAGCGGGAGCTAATGAGCAGTTCTTC.

In its sample, this clonotype was seen a few times. This rearrangement joins TRBV7-2 to TRBJ1-5, with 7 nucleotides matching TRBD1. Per germline, CDR1 SGHTA and CDR2 FQGNSA. V was clipped by 5 bases and J by 4 bases; unmatched bases: 11. This CDR3 has 16 residues. Here the CDR3 reads CASSPLSAGGNQPQHF. The CDR3 region has the DNA TGTGCCAGCAGCCCCCTGTCGGCAGGGGGAAATCAGCCCCAGCATTTT.

This clonotype was observed a handful of times. The chain has TRBV4-2 and TRBJ1-6; TRBD1 agrees at 8 bases. J lost 3 bases, V lost 0 bases, and 4 bases had no gene match. The CDR3 spans 17 residues. Germline assignment: CDR1 LGHNA and CDR2 YNFKEQ. In DNA form, the CDR3 reads TGTGCCAGCAGCCAAGAGAACAGGGGGGACTATAATTCACCCCTCCACTTT. Encoded protein: CASSQENRGDYNSPLHF.

This clonotype was observed a handful of times. The chain recombines TRBV20-1 with TRBJ2-7, with D perhaps matching TRBD2 (5 bases). CDR1 and CDR2 from the germline V gene are DFQATT and SNEGSKA (reference sequence). V was cut by 5 bases and J by 5 bases, with 22 bases left in between. The CDR3 consists of 15 residues. This CDR3 is CSAGPVFIGVDEQYF. CDR3 DNA: TGCAGTGCTGGACCCGTTTTTATCGGGGTTGACGAGCAGTACTTC.

The V and J genes are TRBV20-1 and TRBJ2-2; 7 bases fit TRBD1. Germline V lookup: CDR1 DFQATT, CDR2 SNEGSKA (reference sequence). V was pared by 3 bases and J by 1 base, with 5 bases of the junction left unmatched. The CDR3 is made up of 15 amino acids. The CDR3 region is CSARAGTENTGELFF. The CDR3 DNA sequence: TGCAGTGCTAGGGCCGGGACAGAGAACACCGGGGAGCTGTTTTTT.

The V and J genes are TRBV11-1 and TRBJ2-1; 13 positions match TRBD2. V dropped 5 bases and J dropped 0; count of bases not matched to a gene: 10. The CDR3 spans 19 residues. Germline CDR1 is SGHAT and CDR2 is FQDESV (reference sequence). CDR3: CASSPSETSGRSSYNEQFF. For the CDR3, the DNA is TGTGCCAGCAGCCCGTCTGAGACTAGCGGGAGGAGCTCCTACAATGAGCAGTTCTTC.

There are a few counts of this clonotype. The V call is TRBV4-1, the J call TRBJ1-1; D is unresolved. From germline, CDR1 is MGHRA and CDR2 YSYEKL. The CDR3 totals 14 residues. V lost 4 bases to trimming and J lost 0 bases, with 9 bases between them. The CDR3 loop reads CASSPTEMNTEAFF. The CDR3 region has the DNA TGCGCCAGCAGCCCGACCGAGATGAACACTGAAGCTTTCTTT.

This chain links TRBV10-3 with TRBJ2-3; D is perhaps TRBD1 (5 bases). Trimming took off 3 bases at V and 3 bases at J, with 13 bases between the two ends. This CDR3 is built from 15 residues. CDR1 is ENHRY, CDR2 SYGVKD, per germline. CDR3 sequence (DNA): TGTGCCATCAGTGACCTTGACAGTCGGACAGATACGCAGTATTTT. The encoded protein is CAISDLDSRTDTQYF.

The rearrangement links TRBV24-1 to TRBJ2-1; D might be TRBD1 (6 bases). CDR1 KGHDR and CDR2 SFDVKD come from the germline V gene. Between the trimmed V and J ends, which lost 9 bases and 1 base, there was a span of 9 bases. The CDR3 totals 13 residues. The DNA of the CDR3 is TGTGCCACCCAGGGGCCTTCCTACAATGAGCAGTTCTTC. As protein: CATQGPSYNEQFF.

The chain uses TRBV28 and TRBJ2-7, with D hard to call. Germline V lookup: CDR1 MDHEN, CDR2 SYDVKM. This CDR3 has 14 residues. Trimming removed 3 bases from V and 1 base from J, with 10 bases in between. CDR3 coding DNA: TGTGCCAGCAGTTTGAGTTTTCGGTCCTACGAGCAGTACTTC. Translated: CASSLSFRSYEQYF.

This clonotype has ten or more counts. V is TRBV7-3 and J is TRBJ2-3; D remains ambiguous. CDR1 is SGHTA, CDR2 FQGTGA, per germline. CDR3 length: 16 amino acids. With 5 bases removed from V and 0 bases from J, the gap between germline ends came to 15 bases. CDR3 region: CASSPRRTTSTDTQYF. The CDR3, as DNA: TGTGCCAGCAGCCCAAGGCGTACTACTAGCACAGATACGCAGTATTTT.

The rearrangement links TRBV10-2 to TRBJ2-5; either TRBD1 or TRBD2 may fit D (5 bases each). There are 18 residues in the CDR3. Trimming cost V 0 bases and J 2 bases, with 19 bases left between them. Germline assignment: CDR1 WSHSY and CDR2 SAAADI. CDR3: CASSESGPTGGIQETQYF. CDR3 nucleotides: TGCGCCAGCAGTGAGTCGGGACCTACAGGCGGAATACAAGAGACCCAGTACTTC.

V usage is TRBV12-3 or TRBV12-4 and J usage is TRBJ2-2; D gene uncertain. This CDR3 is built from 16 residues. V shed 2 bases and J shed 2 bases, with 12 bases lying between them. CDR3: CASSLITALNTGELFF. The CDR3, as DNA: TGTGCCAGCAGTTTAATTACCGCGCTAAACACCGGGGAGCTGTTTTTT.

This clonotype has a handful of counts. The rearrangement uses TRBV7-9 and TRBJ2-2; 8 bases align to TRBD2. Germline V gene sequence: CDR1 SEHNR, CDR2 FQNEAQ (reference sequence). The V and J ends lost 3 bases and 6 bases, in that order; junction bases with no gene match: 0. There are 13 residues in the CDR3. CDR3: CASSLTSAGELFF. In DNA form, the CDR3 reads TGTGCCAGCAGCTTGACTAGCGCCGGGGAGCTGTTTTTT.

In this sample, this clonotype turned up a few times. V gene TRBV6-5 combines with J gene TRBJ2-5; D possibly matches TRBD1 or TRBD2 (5 bases each). CDR1 is MNHEY and CDR2 is SVGAGI in the germline V gene. The CDR3 contains 14 residues. V shed 3 bases and J shed 2 bases, with 10 bases lying between them. The CDR3 sequence: CASSYGWGQETQYF. The CDR3 DNA reads TGTGCCAGCAGTTATGGCTGGGGGCAAGAGACCCAGTACTTC.